This paragraph covers one T cell receptor beta chain sequence. What it binds is not known. One junction end disagrees with the germline gene, perhaps due to a read error. The sample comes from a study of blood T cells in healthy people across ages. This CDR3 is built from 14 residues. Germline lookup yields CDR1 SQVTM and CDR2 ANQGSEA. Notes on the study in general: Comparison with aged donors showed that long-lived donors had more naive CD4+ cells and higher diversity. As age increased, TCR beta diversity per million T cells fell in a roughly linear fashion.

Then a second PCR, running about 6 to 12 cycles, was carried out with a sample-barcoded 5' primer and a J-beta primer mix. Each cDNA molecule was tagged by a template-switch adaptor that had 12 random nucleotides. TCRdb itself ran the 5' RACE reads through MiXCR, one entry per CDR3 protein. The top ten hold about 6.7% of the sample, which has over 1,200,000 distinct CDR3 sequences, roughly 60% seen once. Every sample yielded at least 6 million isolated PBMCs. Material for sequencing was blood. The V gene is TRBV29-1, the J gene TRBJ2-3; tentatively, D is TRBD1 or TRBD2 (6 bases each). The receptor was derived from a man between 18 and 29 years old in good health. The CDR3: CSVEWGAATATQYF. CDR3 DNA: TGCAGCGTTGAATGGGGGGCAGCCACAGCTACGCAGTATTTT.